The 14 T cell receptor beta chains presented below share a single source sample, sequenced in a study of T cells in Graves' hyperthyroidism and ophthalmopathy. Authors of the study amplified TCR beta CDR3 regions from RNA transcripts. A set of HTBI primers served as the primers for a first-round RT-PCR of the TCR CDR3. MiXCR was run by TCRdb on the multiplex PCR reads, yielding one entry per CDR3 protein. The data contain some 800,000 distinct CDR3 sequences, about 38% of them singletons. The sample was blood. The receptors come from a young man with Graves' hyperthyroidism.

There are a few counts of this clonotype. V usage is TRBV12-3 or TRBV12-4 and J usage is TRBJ1-1; D is unresolved. V was pared by 3 bases and J by 4 bases, with 9 bases between. The CDR3 spans 13 residues. CDR3 in DNA: TGTGCCAGCAGTTTCCGTAAAGCCACTGAAGCTTTCTTT. Translated, it gives CASSFRKATEAFF.

This chain uses TRBV4-1 with TRBJ2-6, with unresolved D. The V and J ends lost 0 bases and 0 bases respectively, with 3 bases between them. The CDR3 runs to 15 residues. Germline loops: CDR1 MGHRA, CDR2 YSYEKL. The DNA for the CDR3 is TGCGCCAGCAGCCAAGACTACTCTGGGGCCAACGTCCTGACTTTC. Its protein is CASSQDYSGANVLTF.

This clonotype appeared once. This chain connects TRBV2 to TRBJ2-2; possible D gene TRBD2, 6 bases. The V gene lost 6 bases and the J gene lost 5 bases, with 13 bases spanning the gap. Germline lookup yields CDR1 SNHLY and CDR2 FYNNEI. The CDR3 runs 14 residues. CDR3 nucleotides: TGTGCCAGCAGCGGTGCGGGGAGGACCGGGGAGCTGTTTTTT. It specifies CASSGAGRTGELFF.

This clonotype was recorded at least ten times. The rearrangement links TRBV7-2 to TRBJ1-6; tentative D call: TRBD1 (5 bases). This CDR3 comprises 14 residues. V was pared by 7 bases and J by 13 bases, with 20 bases between. Germline loops: CDR1 SGHTA, CDR2 FQGNSA. CDR3 region: CASTRTRGNGPLHF. The CDR3 nucleotides read TGTGCCAGCACCCGGACAAGGGGCAATGGTCCCCTCCACTTT.

Remarks on this clonotype: Given a much more abundant clone one base away, this may be a read error. V gene TRBV7-6 combines with J gene TRBJ1-6; no reliable D call. There are 14 residues in the CDR3. The germline V gene encodes CDR1 SGHVS and CDR2 FNYEAQ. The CDR3 is CASSLGRSNSPFHF. The CDR3 bases are TGTGCCAGCAGCTTAGGTCGCAGTAATTCACCCTTCCACTTT.

CDR3 sequence: CASSLATGDVDTQYF. The DNA for the CDR3 is TGTGCCAGCAGCTTGGCGACGGGAGACGTGGATACGCAGTATTTT. The chain couples TRBV19 to TRBJ2-3; weak D call: TRBD2 (6 bases). Germline-derived CDR1 and CDR2 are LNHDA and SQIVND (reference sequence). Trimming cost V 9 bases and J 6 bases, with 22 bases left between them. This CDR3 comprises 15 residues.

The J gene is TRBJ1-6, the V gene TRBV6-1, with D unclear. CDR3 length: 17 residues. From germline, CDR1 is MNHNS and CDR2 SASEGT. Trimming took 5 bases from V and 0 from J, leaving 14 bases between them. CDR3 in DNA: TGTGCCAGCAGTCTCTCCTCCGAGAACTCCTATAATTCACCCCTCCACTTT. Protein sequence: CASSLSSENSYNSPLHF.

Ten or more counts support this clonotype. The chain links TRBV20-1 to TRBJ1-4, with 9 nucleotides matching TRBD1. This CDR3 is built from 13 residues. Germline assignment: CDR1 DFQATT and CDR2 SNEGSKA (reference sequence). With V trimmed by 1 base and J by 6 bases, 0 bases remained unmatched. The CDR3 is CSARGDRDEKLFF. The CDR3 bases are TGCAGTGCTAGAGGGGACAGGGATGAAAAACTGTTTTTT.

This clonotype was detected ten times or more. This chain uses TRBV12-3 or TRBV12-4 with TRBJ1-2; the match to TRBD1 covers 9 bases. The CDR3 has 13 amino acids. V was pared by 4 bases and J by 5 bases, with 2 bases of the junction left unmatched. The CDR3 nucleotides are TGTGCCAGCAGTTGGGGACAGGGATATGGCTACACCTTC. Its translation: CASSWGQGYGYTF.

The genes are TRBV4-1 and TRBJ1-5; D unclear. This CDR3 is 15 amino acids long. Germline assignment: CDR1 MGHRA and CDR2 YSYEKL. The V gene lost 0 bases and the J gene lost 4 bases, with 10 bases spanning the gap. The CDR3 here is CASSQDRNGNQPQHF. In nucleotides, the CDR3 is TGCGCCAGCAGCCAAGATCGGAACGGTAATCAGCCCCAGCATTTT.

This chain links TRBV10-3 with TRBJ1-2; TRBD1 is a possible D gene (6 bases). Trimming stripped 10 bases from V and 7 bases from J, with 10 bases between. The CDR3 spans 10 residues. Germline CDR1 is ENHRY and CDR2 is SYGVKD. This CDR3 is CATGTSGYTF. CDR3 nucleotides: TGTGCCACCGGGACAAGTGGCTACACCTTC.

There are a few counts of this clonotype. This chain joins TRBV5-1 and TRBJ2-2, with 7 positions matching TRBD2. Unmatched junction bases numbered 7, after V lost 6 bases and J lost 2 bases. The length of the CDR3 is 15 residues. Germline V lookup: CDR1 SGHRS, CDR2 YFSETQ. CDR3 sequence (DNA): TGCGCCAGCATTAGCGGGTCACCAAACACCGGGGAGCTGTTTTTT. It encodes CASISGSPNTGELFF.

This clonotype came up a few times. The chain couples TRBV9 to TRBJ2-7, with D possibly being TRBD2 (6 bases). CDR1 is SGDLS, CDR2 YYNGEE, per germline. V shed 0 bases and J shed 3 bases, with 13 bases lying between them. This CDR3 is built from 15 residues. The CDR3 DNA sequence: TGTGCCAGCAGCGTAGGCGGGACGGACCTCTACGAGCAGTACTTC. It codes for CASSVGGTDLYEQYF. Together with reference TRBV9 and TRBJ2-7, the CDR3 gives the full variable domain: DSGVTQTPKHLITATGQRVTLRCSPRSGDLSVYWYQQSLDQGLQFLIQYYNGEERAKGNILERFSAQQFPDLHSELNLSSLELGDSALYFCASSVGGTDLYEQYFGPGTRLTVT.

This chain uses TRBV20-1 with TRBJ1-1; 9 nucleotides agree with TRBD1. This CDR3 has 14 residues. Per the germline V gene, CDR1 is DFQATT and CDR2 is SNEGSKA (reference sequence). After removal of 7 bases from V and 3 bases from J, the junction contained 9 bases not matched to a gene. DNA for the CDR3: TGCAGTGGTACCGGGACAGGGTCTGACACTGAAGCTTTCTTT. It encodes CSGTGTGSDTEAFF.